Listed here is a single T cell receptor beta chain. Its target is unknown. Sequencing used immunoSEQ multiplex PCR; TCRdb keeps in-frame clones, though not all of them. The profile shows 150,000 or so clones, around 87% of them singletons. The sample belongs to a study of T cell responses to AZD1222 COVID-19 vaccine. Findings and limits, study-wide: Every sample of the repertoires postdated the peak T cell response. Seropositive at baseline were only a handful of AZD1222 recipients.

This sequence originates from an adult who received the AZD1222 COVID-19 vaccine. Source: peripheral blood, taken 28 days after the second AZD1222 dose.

The CDR3: CASSVGAGTVWGYTF. The CDR3 DNA is TGTGCCAGCAGCGTAGGCGCAGGGACCGTCTGGGGCTACACCTTC. V usage is TRBV9 and J usage is TRBJ1-2; D perhaps matches TRBD1 (5 bases). V lost 0 bases to trimming and J lost 8 bases, with 17 bases between them. The germline V gene encodes CDR1 SGDLS and CDR2 YYNGEE. This CDR3 comprises 15 residues.